A single sample gave rise to the 27 T cell receptor beta chains below, sequenced in a study of CD8+CD57+ T cells in acquired aplastic anemia. Genomic DNA, serving as template, underwent TCR beta VDJ and CDR3 profiling. MiXCR, applied by TCRdb to the reads, yields one record per CDR3 protein. This sample has over 150,000 distinct CDR3 sequences; 40% to 65% occur once, and the top ten carry about an eighth. Whoever was chosen for sequencing had shown CD8+CD57+ cell expansion by flow cytometry. The sequencing input was sorted CD4+, CD8+, or CD8+CD57+ T cells (not recorded which) from PBMCs. The receptors were gathered from a human donor with aplastic anemia.

This clonotype was seen a few times. The chain carries TRBV25-1 and TRBJ2-2, with D perhaps TRBD1 or TRBD2 (6 bases each). CDR1 is MGHDK and CDR2 is SYGVNS in the germline V gene. V was clipped by 9 bases and J by 3 bases, with 20 bases between them. This CDR3 is 16 amino acids long. As DNA, the CDR3 is TGTGCCAGTCGCCCGGAACCAGGGGAGGACACCGGGGAGCTGTTTTTT. Encoded protein: CASRPEPGEDTGELFF.

For this clonotype: A much larger clone lies a single base off, so this may be a read error. The V and J genes are TRBV7-2 and TRBJ2-1, with a tentative D call TRBD1 (6 bases). The CDR3 covers 13 residues. Germline assignment: CDR1 SGHTA and CDR2 FQGNSA. The CDR3 loop reads CASSPGGGNEQLF. In DNA, the CDR3 is TGTGCCAGCAGCCCGGGTGGGGGCAATGAGCAGCTCTTC.

This sequence joins TRBV24-1 and TRBJ2-3; TRBD2 agrees at 11 bases. V was clipped by 6 bases and J by 4 bases; unmatched bases: 8. The CDR3 extends over 16 amino acids. Germline CDR1 KGHDR, CDR2 SFDVKD. Written as DNA, the CDR3 is TGTGCCACCAGTCATATACTAGCGGGAGTGGCAGATACGCAGTATTTT. This encodes CATSHILAGVADTQYF.

This sequence joins TRBV11-2 and TRBJ2-7; the D gene is possibly TRBD2 (5 bases). The CDR3 loop spans 14 amino acids. V lost 5 bases and J 5 bases, leaving 16 bases between the germline ends. Germline lookup yields CDR1 SGHAT and CDR2 FQNNGV. The CDR3 nucleotides read TGTGCCAGCAGCCTCCCGGCCGGGGTCGACGAGCAGTACTTC. Amino acid sequence: CASSLPAGVDEQYF.

This chain links TRBV20-1 with TRBJ1-2; D unresolved. The V and J ends lost 5 bases and 3 bases respectively, with 7 bases between them. The CDR3 has 11 amino acids. Germline loops: CDR1 DFQATT, CDR2 SNEGSKA (reference sequence). As DNA, the CDR3 is TGCAGTGCTCGACGGGACTATGGCTACACCTTC. This codes for CSARRDYGYTF.

The rearrangement links TRBV12-3 or TRBV12-4 to TRBJ2-3; 12 nucleotides match TRBD2. The CDR3 is 16 amino acids. The V gene end was trimmed by 3 bases and the J gene end by 2 bases; junction bases not matched to a gene: 3. The chain's CDR3 is CASSFRLAGVTDTQYF. The CDR3 coding sequence is TGTGCCAGCAGTTTCCGACTAGCGGGGGTCACAGATACGCAGTATTTT.

This clonotype was counted a single time. CDR3 in DNA: TGTGCCAGTAGTAGTGGACAGGGGGCGATTGAAGGCTACACCTTC. This translates into CASSSGQGAIEGYTF. The gene calls are TRBV19 and TRBJ1-2; 11 nucleotides line up with TRBD1. The CDR3 length is 15 residues. The V and J ends lost 4 bases and 8 bases, in that order; junction bases with no gene match: 9. The germline V gene encodes CDR1 LNHDA and CDR2 SQIVND (reference sequence).

This clonotype was detected only a few times. The chain couples TRBV6-2 or TRBV6-3 to TRBJ2-7; 7 nucleotides match TRBD2. Germline loops: CDR1 MNHEY, CDR2 SVGEGT. V shed 2 bases, J shed 0 bases, and the junction held 4 bases outside the gene matches. This CDR3 has 15 residues. The CDR3 DNA reads as TGTGCCAGCAGTTACGCTGCGGGGGACTCCTACGAGCAGTACTTC. It translates to CASSYAAGDSYEQYF.

The CDR3 protein is CSAKKTDIGNNSPLHF. The CDR3 DNA follows: TGCAGTGCTAAAAAAACGGACATCGGAAATAATTCACCCCTCCACTTT. The chain carries TRBV20-1 and TRBJ1-6, with D perhaps matching TRBD1 (5 bases). Trimming removed 4 bases at V and 5 bases at J, with 18 bases between. Germline V gives CDR1 DFQATT, CDR2 SNEGSKA (reference sequence). The CDR3 covers 16 residues.

The chain is built from TRBV5-6 and TRBJ1-5; D remains ambiguous. CDR1 is SGHDT and CDR2 is YYEEEE in the germline V gene. This CDR3 is 14 amino acids long. The V end lost 0 bases, the J end lost 0 bases, and 4 bases lay between the germline ends. The CDR3 sequence: CASSLETSNQPQHF. CDR3 DNA: TGTGCCAGCAGCTTGGAGACTAGCAATCAGCCCCAGCATTTT.

J is TRBJ1-4 and V is TRBV3-1, with D hard to call. CDR3 size: 16 residues. In germline, CDR1 is LGHDT, CDR2 YNNKEL (reference sequence). V shed 6 bases and J shed 0 bases, with 14 bases lying between them. The CDR3 spells CASSRLERTTNEKLFF. The CDR3 DNA reads as TGTGCCAGCAGTCGCCTTGAACGGACAACTAATGAAAAACTGTTTTTT.

This chain connects TRBV20-1 to TRBJ1-1; D is unclear. Trimming cost V 5 bases and J 5 bases, with 9 bases left between them. CDR3 length equals 11 residues. In germline, CDR1 is DFQATT, CDR2 SNEGSKA (reference sequence). In DNA, the CDR3 is TGCAGTGCTGAGGCCTGGACTGAAGCTTTCTTT. This codes for CSAEAWTEAFF.

Concerning this clonotype itself: One end of the junction varies from germline; a read error may be responsible. This sequence joins TRBV7-7 and TRBJ2-5; no firm D call. The CDR3 loop spans 14 amino acids. Germline CDR1 SSHAT, CDR2 FNYEAQ (reference sequence). CDR3 DNA sequence: TGTGCTAGCAGCTTAGATAGGGTGAAGGAGACCCAGTACTTC. This translates into CASSLDRVKETQYF.

The chain links TRBV20-1 to TRBJ1-2; 8 bases fit TRBD1. The length of the CDR3 is 17 residues. The germline gives CDR1 DFQATT, CDR2 SNEGSKA (reference sequence). V lost 3 bases and J lost 2; bases outside the gene matches: 14. As DNA, the CDR3 is TGCAGTGCTAGGGCCGGGACAGGAACATCCGAGAACTATGGCTACACCTTC. Protein product: CSARAGTGTSENYGYTF.

This clonotype was seen at least ten times. The J gene is TRBJ2-7, the V gene TRBV4-3; D might be TRBD1 (5 bases). The CDR3 spans 14 residues. Germline lookup yields CDR1 LGHNA and CDR2 YSLEER. Trimming left V 0 bases short and J 5 bases short, with 11 bases between. The CDR3 protein is CASSQDRQGNEQYF. Written as DNA, the CDR3 is TGCGCCAGCAGCCAAGATCGCCAGGGCAACGAGCAGTACTTC.

The rearrangement joins TRBV10-3 to TRBJ2-1, with 7 bases lining up with TRBD2. The germline V gene encodes CDR1 ENHRY and CDR2 SYGVKD. The CDR3 runs to 13 residues. After removal of 6 bases from V and 8 bases from J, the junction contained 7 bases not matched to a gene. The CDR3 protein is CAIRASAGDEQFF. DNA for the CDR3: TGTGCCATCAGGGCTAGCGCGGGGGATGAGCAGTTCTTC.

This clonotype came up many times. The chain recombines TRBV11-2 with TRBJ2-7; TRBD2 matches at 10 bases. This CDR3 comprises 16 residues. In germline, CDR1 is SGHAT, CDR2 FQNNGV. The ends lost 3 bases at V and 7 bases at J; junction bases unmatched: 12. This CDR3 is CASSFRTSGGGWEQYF. The CDR3 DNA follows: TGTGCCAGCAGCTTCCGGACTAGCGGAGGGGGGTGGGAGCAGTACTTC.

The chain uses TRBV19 and TRBJ1-6; possibly TRBD1 for D (5 bases). The CDR3 contains 14 residues. Germline V lookup: CDR1 LNHDA, CDR2 SQIVND (reference sequence). With 4 bases removed from V and 10 bases from J, the gap between germline ends came to 14 bases. This CDR3 is CASSRAGEKSPLHF. CDR3 nucleotides: TGTGCCAGTAGTAGAGCGGGGGAGAAATCACCCCTCCACTTT.

This chain connects TRBV7-8 to TRBJ2-7; a possible D gene is TRBD2 (5 bases). The CDR3 spans 12 residues. Trimming took 5 bases from V and 6 from J, leaving 11 bases between them. Germline CDR1 SGHVS, CDR2 FQNEAQ. For the CDR3, the DNA is TGTGCCAGCAGCCTGGACTCGGGCGAGCAGTACTTC. Translating gives CASSLDSGEQYF.

The chain joins TRBV6-1 to TRBJ2-7; 9 bases line up with TRBD1. Germline assignment: CDR1 MNHNS and CDR2 SASEGT. Trimming cost V 8 bases and J 4 bases; bases outside gene matches: 6. The CDR3 has 13 residues. The CDR3 region is CASVTGGRYEQYF. The CDR3 DNA sequence: TGTGCCAGCGTGACAGGGGGGAGATACGAGCAGTACTTC.

This clonotype was detected many times. The V call is TRBV7-6, the J call TRBJ1-1, with a weak D call TRBD1 (6 bases). Deletions cut 5 bases from V and 11 bases from J, with 27 bases between. Germline V CDR1 and CDR2: SGHVS, FNYEAQ. This CDR3 has 16 residues. CDR3: CASSPLAATGEIDAFF. CDR3 DNA sequence: TGTGCCAGCAGCCCCCTCGCGGCGACAGGCGAAATTGACGCTTTCTTT.

This clonotype was observed a handful of times. The CDR3 coding sequence is TGCAGCGTTGTTTCGGTGCGAGGGGAGACCCAGTACTTC. Its translation: CSVVSVRGETQYF. The V and J genes are TRBV29-1 and TRBJ2-5; D may be TRBD2 (5 bases). The CDR3 is 13 residues long. V lost 4 bases and J lost 5, with 14 bases in between. Germline values: CDR1 SQVTM, CDR2 ANQGSEA.

The V gene is TRBV19, the J gene TRBJ2-5; D remains unclear. The CDR3 extends over 14 amino acids. Trimming shortened V by 5 bases and J by 3 bases, and 13 bases separated the two germline ends. CDR1 and CDR2 from the germline V gene are LNHDA and SQIVND (reference sequence). CDR3 DNA: TGTGCCAGTAGTCTACAGAGAGGTGAAGAGACCCAGTACTTC. Translated, it gives CASSLQRGEETQYF.

In regard to this clonotype: This may arise from a read error, as a much more abundant clone is one base away. The gene calls are TRBV4-1 and TRBJ2-1; TRBD1 agrees at 10 bases. Germline assignment: CDR1 MGHRA and CDR2 YSYEKL. V dropped 8 bases and J dropped 5; count of bases not matched to a gene: 12. The CDR3 extends over 16 amino acids. The CDR3 nucleotides read TGCGCCAGCGGCCGAGATATGGGGACAGGGGACAATGAGCAGTTCTTC. Amino acids: CASGRDMGTGDNEQFF.

The chain uses TRBV20-1 and TRBJ1-6; D is unresolved. CDR3 length: 12 amino acids. Deletions cut 3 bases from V and 14 bases from J, with 14 bases between. Germline CDR1 DFQATT, CDR2 SNEGSKA (reference sequence). CDR3 DNA sequence: TGCAGTGCTAGTCCTCGCGAGTTATCCCTCCACTTT. Translating it yields CSASPRELSLHF.

The chain has TRBV2 and TRBJ1-4; 11 bases are shared with TRBD1. Trimming cost V 3 bases and J 8 bases; bases outside gene matches: 2. The CDR3 has 14 residues. The V gene's germline CDR1 is SNHLY and CDR2 FYNNEI. DNA of the CDR3: TGTGCCAGCAGTGAGGGACAGGGGGGGGAAAAACTGTTTTTT. This gives the protein CASSEGQGGEKLFF.

This clonotype appeared a few times. This sequence joins TRBV18 and TRBJ1-1, with unresolved D. Germline V CDR1 and CDR2: KGHSH, LQKENI. This CDR3 has 12 amino acids. The ends were cut back, 3 bases at V and 8 bases at J, with 10 bases in the middle. CDR3 loop: CASSPTPGEAFF. CDR3 nucleotide sequence: TGTGCCAGCTCACCGACCCCCGGGGAAGCTTTCTTT.